Below, one T cell receptor (beta chain) is given with its context. No antigen is known for it. This record belongs to a study of cytomegalovirus exposure and HLA in healthy donors. On the study more broadly: HLA-typed donors contributed some 85 million unique TCRs, which were held in an early data release. Regarding the study as a whole: Cytomegalovirus status, reportedly, was diagnosed with high specificity and sensitivity by the classifier. Common viral pathogens were later found to be apparently linked to several of the most significant clusters.

With 60 Vbeta and 13 Jbeta primers, the PCR was carried out. Measured with immunoSEQ multiplex PCR; TCRdb has only the in-frame clones, and not every one. This table holds 200,000 to 250,000 clones, around 81% found once. The material sequenced was PBMCs. The clonotype originates from a woman in her sixties or seventies in good health and CMV-seropositive.

The CDR3 loop reads CAISAQGTNYGYTF. CDR3 in DNA: TGTGCCATCAGTGCCCAGGGGACTAACTATGGCTACACCTTC. V gene TRBV10-3 combines with J gene TRBJ1-2; tentative D call: TRBD1 (6 bases). Trimming removed 4 bases at V and 0 bases at J, with 9 bases between. There are 14 residues in the CDR3. CDR1 is ENHRY and CDR2 is SYGVKD in the germline V gene.